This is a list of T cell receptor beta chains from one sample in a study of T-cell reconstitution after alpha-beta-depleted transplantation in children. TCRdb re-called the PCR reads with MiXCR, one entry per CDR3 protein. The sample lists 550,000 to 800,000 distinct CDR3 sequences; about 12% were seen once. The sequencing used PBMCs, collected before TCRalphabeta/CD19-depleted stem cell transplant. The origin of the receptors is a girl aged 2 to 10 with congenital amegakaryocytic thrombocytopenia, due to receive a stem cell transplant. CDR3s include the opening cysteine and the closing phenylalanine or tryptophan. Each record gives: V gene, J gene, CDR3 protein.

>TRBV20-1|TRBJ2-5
CSAPEGGLETQYF
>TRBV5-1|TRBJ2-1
CASRLEGPYNEQFF
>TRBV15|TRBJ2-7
CATSATTEQYF
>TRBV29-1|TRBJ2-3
CSPALGDTQYF
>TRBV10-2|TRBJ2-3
CASSRDPITDTQYF
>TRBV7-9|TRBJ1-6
CASSLRFRTGGSPLHF
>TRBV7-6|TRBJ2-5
CASSLAGGQEIWETQYF
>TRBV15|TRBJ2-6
CATSRDASGANVLTF
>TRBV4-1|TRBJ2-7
CASSQDFPGTGSYEQYF
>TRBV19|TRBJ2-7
CASSAAGKANEQYF
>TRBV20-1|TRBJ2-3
CSASQGLGDTDTQYF
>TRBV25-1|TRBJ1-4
CASSEPGKANEKLFF
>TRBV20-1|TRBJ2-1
CSASEREGYNEQFF
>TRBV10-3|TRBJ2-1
CAISETSGRPGGTNEQFF
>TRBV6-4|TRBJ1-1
CASSDSSRSPGDTEAFF
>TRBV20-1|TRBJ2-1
CSARGLVWYEQFF
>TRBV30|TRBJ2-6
CALDPSGANVLTF
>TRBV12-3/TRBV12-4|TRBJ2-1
CASSPRGDSYNEQFF
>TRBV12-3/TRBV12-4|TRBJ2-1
CASSFSGDTYNEQFF
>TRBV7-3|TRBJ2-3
CASSFDSYPDTQYF
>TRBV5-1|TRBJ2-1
CASRGGSTYNEQFF
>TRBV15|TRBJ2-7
CATSRAGAYYEQYF
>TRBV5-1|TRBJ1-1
CASSLPPGSTEAFF
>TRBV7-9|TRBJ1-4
CASSWTQGNQKLFF
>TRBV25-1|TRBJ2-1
CASSSSGRANEQFF